The following is a T cell receptor (beta chain) sequence with its context. Its antigen remains unknown. Germline loops: CDR1 SGHRS, CDR2 YFSETQ. The CDR3 is made up of 16 amino acids. Trimming cost V 5 bases and J 0 bases, with 16 bases left between them. The data stem from a study of T cells after yellow fever vaccination. The study made its TCR cDNA through 5'RACE template switching. That step introduced a universal primer site along with UMIs. One entry per CDR3 protein, called by TCRdb with MiXCR from the 5' RACE reads. The sample holds about 130,000 distinct CDR3 sequences, over 8% seen once. Study-wide points: Highly abundant clonotypes carried over from the bulk population could end up in FACS-sorted repertoires as contaminants. Most primary-vaccination clones reappeared after the booster (about 97% CD4, roughly 88% CD8). Faster peaking, at day 5 versus 15, marked a secondary response that was weaker.

Sample: CD8+ T cells sorted from PBMCs, taken on the day of the yellow fever booster vaccination. V is TRBV5-1 and J is TRBJ2-3; possibly TRBD1 for D (6 bases). The sequence was collected from a young man who received the YFV17D yellow fever vaccine. CDR3 sequence (DNA): TGCGCCAGCAGATTACTTCGGGACACCAGCACAGATACGCAGTATTTT. Amino acid sequence: CASRLLRDTSTDTQYF.